This TCR beta chain was sequenced in a study of T cells in Graves' hyperthyroidism and ophthalmopathy. CDR3 size: 14 residues. Germline assignment: CDR1 SGHTA and CDR2 FQGNSA. Authors of the study amplified TCR beta CDR3 regions from RNA transcripts. An initial round of RT-PCR targeting the TCR CDR3 relied on the HTBI primer set. Each CDR3 protein is one row after TCRdb ran MiXCR on the multiplex PCR reads. The sample lists 300,000 to 450,000 distinct CDR3 sequences; about 13% were seen once. Newly diagnosed hyperthyroidism, duration under 2 months, in patients aged 18 to 65. Patients were excluded because of uncontrolled infection, other autoimmune disease, pregnancy or lactation. Each 10 ml fresh peripheral blood draw supplied the PBMCs. Remarks on this clonotype: Just one base apart from a much larger clone, this may be a read error.

Sequencing used blood. This clonotype was obtained from a young woman with Graves' hyperthyroidism. This chain links TRBV7-2 with TRBJ1-1; TRBD1 matches 8 bases. The chain's CDR3 is CASSSRTGNTEASF. CDR3 in DNA: TGTGCCAGCAGCTCGAGGACAGGGAACACTGAAGCTTCCTTT. The full variable domain, completed using reference TRBV7-2 and TRBJ1-1, is GAGVSQSPSNKVTEKGKDVELRCDPISGHTALYWYRQSLGQGLEFLIYFQGNSAPDKSGLPSDRFSAERTGGSVSTLTIQRTQQEDSAVYLCASSSRTGNTEASFGQGTRLTVV.